The 8 T cell receptor beta chains listed next were all sequenced from one sample in a study of cytomegalovirus exposure and HLA in healthy donors. The study ran its PCR with 60 Vbeta and 13 Jbeta primers. TCRdb's table, derived via immunoSEQ multiplex PCR, lists solely in-frame clones and lacks some. The sample carries 200,000 to 250,000 clones, roughly 70% recorded once. The sequenced material came from PBMCs. The receptors come from a middle-aged man in good health and CMV-seropositive.

The chain carries TRBV2 and TRBJ2-2, with TRBD2 identical over 13 bases. CDR3 length equals 15 residues. Germline CDR1 SNHLY, CDR2 FYNNEI. The V gene end was trimmed by 7 bases and the J gene end by 8 bases; junction bases not matched to a gene: 7. The CDR3 loop reads CASTTSGGAVGELFF. Written as DNA, the CDR3 is TGTGCCAGCACCACTAGCGGGGGGGCCGTTGGGGAGCTGTTTTTT.

This clone occurred once. This CDR3 reads CASSQPGTSVDLDTQYF. The CDR3 DNA reads as TGCGCCAGCAGCCAACCCGGGACTAGCGTTGATCTAGATACGCAGTATTTT. The chain joins TRBV4-1 to TRBJ2-3; TRBD2 agrees at 10 bases. Germline assignment: CDR1 MGHRA and CDR2 YSYEKL. This CDR3 is built from 17 residues. After removal of 2 bases from V and 5 bases from J, the junction contained 10 bases not matched to a gene.

The V and J genes are TRBV5-6 and TRBJ2-3, with D perhaps matching TRBD1 (6 bases). The germline CDR1 and CDR2 sequences are SGHDT and YYEEEE. This CDR3 is built from 16 residues. Trimming removed 2 bases from V and 2 bases from J, with 15 bases in between. The CDR3 sequence: CASSFSWGPYTDTQYF. The CDR3 DNA follows: TGTGCCAGCAGCTTTTCTTGGGGGCCGTACACAGATACGCAGTATTTT.

This chain connects TRBV28 to TRBJ2-7; tentative D call: TRBD2 (9 bases). V was trimmed by 8 bases and J by 2 bases, leaving 31 bases between them. The CDR3 has 19 residues. Per germline, CDR1 MDHEN and CDR2 SYDVKM. The CDR3: CASQGASSAGGRNAYEQYF. The DNA of the CDR3 is TGTGCCAGCCAGGGGGCTTCGTCAGCGGGGGGCCGAAATGCCTACGAGCAGTACTTC. Complete variable domain (other parts from reference TRBV28 and TRBJ2-7): DVKVTQSSRYLVKRTGEKVFLECVQDMDHENMFWYRQDPGLGLRLIYFSYDVKMKEKGDIPEGYSVSREKKERFSLILESASTNQTSMYLCASQGASSAGGRNAYEQYFGPGTRLTVT.

The chain employs TRBV2 and TRBJ2-7; 11 bases agree with TRBD1. The germline gives CDR1 SNHLY, CDR2 FYNNEI. Losses at the gene ends were 7 bases for V and 1 base for J; bases not matched to a gene: 3. This CDR3 has 14 residues. For the CDR3, the DNA is TGTGCCAGCAATTGGGACAGGGGGTCCTACGAGCAGTACTTC. It translates to CASNWDRGSYEQYF. Complete variable domain (other parts from reference TRBV2 and TRBJ2-7): EPEVTQTPSHQVTQMGQEVILRCVPISNHLYFYWYRQILGQKVEFLVSFYNNEISEKSEIFDDQFSVERPDGSNFTLKIRSTKLEDSAMYFCASNWDRGSYEQYFGPGTRLTVT.

The chain uses TRBV2 and TRBJ1-5, with a tentative D call TRBD1 (5 bases). Germline values: CDR1 SNHLY, CDR2 FYNNEI. CDR3 size: 14 residues. The ends were cut back, 5 bases at V and 4 bases at J, with 12 bases in the middle. The CDR3 DNA reads TGTGCCAGCAGTTCAGGGTTAGGGAATCAGCCCCAGCATTTT. Amino acid sequence: CASSSGLGNQPQHF.

The chain employs TRBV28 and TRBJ1-5; D is unresolved. Per germline, CDR1 MDHEN and CDR2 SYDVKM. CDR3 length: 15 amino acids. The V end lost 5 bases, the J end lost 5 bases, and 16 bases lay between the germline ends. The CDR3 DNA reads TGTGCCAGCAGTCCCCTCTCAGGAAAAGATCAGCCCCAGCATTTT. Translated: CASSPLSGKDQPQHF. Drawing the rest from reference TRBV28 and TRBJ1-5, the complete variable domain is DVKVTQSSRYLVKRTGEKVFLECVQDMDHENMFWYRQDPGLGLRLIYFSYDVKMKEKGDIPEGYSVSREKKERFSLILESASTNQTSMYLCASSPLSGKDQPQHFGDGTRLSIL.

This clone was observed a handful of times. The chain uses TRBV28 and TRBJ2-1; 9 nucleotides align to TRBD1. CDR3 size: 16 residues. CDR1 is MDHEN, CDR2 SYDVKM, per germline. The V and J ends lost 6 bases and 7 bases, in that order; junction bases with no gene match: 13. CDR3 nucleotides: TGTGCCAGCAGCCCCTTCGGGGACAGGGTGAATAATGAGCAGTTCTTC. This encodes CASSPFGDRVNNEQFF.